Listed below are T cell receptor beta chains from one sample, sequenced in a study of identical twins. TCRdb reprocessed the 5' RACE reads with MiXCR, giving one entry per CDR3 protein. The sample consists of 640,000 or so distinct CDR3 sequences, 6% to 6.5% of them appearing once. Sequenced: naive T cells sorted from blood. The receptors shown here come from a man aged 18 to 35 in good health. Each CDR3 is given with its conserved first and last residue. A D gene is named only where the DNA matches it firmly. Size values are once, few and many counts, or a class for expanded clones, and some rows have none.

clone size: many
V gene: TRBV28
D gene: .
CDR3 length: 13
J gene: TRBJ2-7
CDR3 DNA: TGTGCCAGCAGTTCCAGGGTTTTCAACGAGCAGTACTTC
CDR3 protein: CASSSRVFNEQYF

clone size: many
V gene: TRBV29-1
D gene: .
CDR3 length: 13
J gene: TRBJ1-6
CDR3 DNA: TGCAGCGTTGAGGTGGAGGGCAGGTCACCCCTCCACTTT
CDR3 protein: CSVEVEGRSPLHF

clone size: few
V gene: TRBV2
D gene: .
CDR3 length: 13
J gene: TRBJ2-5
CDR3 DNA: TGTGCCAGCAGTGAAAACAGAGGCGAGACCCAGTACTTC
CDR3 protein: CASSENRGETQYF

clone size: few
V gene: TRBV10-3
D gene: TRBD1
CDR3 length: 15
J gene: TRBJ1-3
CDR3 DNA: TGTGCCATCAGTGTCGGGACAGGGTTTGGAAACACCATATATTTT
CDR3 protein: CAISVGTGFGNTIYF

clone size: once
V gene: TRBV11-2
D gene: .
CDR3 length: 11
J gene: TRBJ2-2
CDR3 DNA: TGTTCCAGCAGCTCGACCGGGGAGCTGTTTTTT
CDR3 protein: CSSSSTGELFF

clone size: many
V gene: TRBV6-5
D gene: .
CDR3 length: 16
J gene: TRBJ2-2
CDR3 DNA: TGTGCCAGCAGTTTCAGGGAGTTCGCGAACACCGGGGAGCTGTTTTTT
CDR3 protein: CASSFREFANTGELFF

clone size: few
V gene: TRBV6-2/TRBV6-3
D gene: .
CDR3 length: 17
J gene: TRBJ2-7
CDR3 DNA: TGTGCCAGCAGTTACTCGAAGGGGGGAAGAGGAGGTTGGGTGCAGTACTTC
CDR3 protein: CASSYSKGGRGGWVQYF

clone size: many
V gene: TRBV9
D gene: .
CDR3 length: 14
J gene: TRBJ2-2
CDR3 DNA: TGTGCCAGCACCCCCTCATGGTTGGCCGGGGAGCTGTTTTTT
CDR3 protein: CASTPSWLAGELFF

clone size: .
V gene: TRBV6-5
D gene: TRBD1
CDR3 length: 17
J gene: TRBJ2-7
CDR3 DNA: TGTGCCAGCAGTTACTCGAGTGTCGGGACAGGGGTAGGCGAGCAGTACTTC
CDR3 protein: CASSYSSVGTGVGEQYF

clone size: few
V gene: TRBV11-2
D gene: TRBD2
CDR3 length: 18
J gene: TRBJ2-1
CDR3 DNA: TGTGCCAGCAGCTTTCCATACGCAACTAGCGGGAGCGACAATGAGCAGTTCTTC
CDR3 protein: CASSFPYATSGSDNEQFF

clone size: few
V gene: TRBV4-1
D gene: TRBD2
CDR3 length: 17
J gene: TRBJ2-1
CDR3 DNA: TGCGCCAGCAGCCAGAGTCTAGCGGGAGTTCGGGGTAATGAGCAGTTCTTC
CDR3 protein: CASSQSLAGVRGNEQFF

clone size: many
V gene: TRBV5-1
D gene: .
CDR3 length: 15
J gene: TRBJ1-1
CDR3 DNA: TGCGCCAGCAGCTTACCTGGCGGGCCCAACACTGAAGCTTTCTTT
CDR3 protein: CASSLPGGPNTEAFF

clone size: few
V gene: TRBV20-1
D gene: TRBD1
CDR3 length: 17
J gene: TRBJ2-7
CDR3 DNA: TGCAGTGCTAGAGCTCACCGACCGGGACAGGGCTCCTACGAGCAGTACTTC
CDR3 protein: CSARAHRPGQGSYEQYF

clone size: many
V gene: TRBV24-1
D gene: .
CDR3 length: 13
J gene: TRBJ1-1
CDR3 DNA: TGTGCCACCAGTGACGACATGAACACTGAAGCTTTCTTT
CDR3 protein: CATSDDMNTEAFF

clone size: many
V gene: TRBV29-1
D gene: TRBD1
CDR3 length: 15
J gene: TRBJ1-4
CDR3 DNA: TGCAGCGTCCTGAAGTTAGGGGGCGCGGATGAAAAACTGTTTTTT
CDR3 protein: CSVLKLGGADEKLFF

clone size: many
V gene: TRBV24-1
D gene: .
CDR3 length: 16
J gene: TRBJ2-1
CDR3 DNA: TGTGCCACCAGTGATTTGGGGCGGGACCAATACAATGAGCAGTTCTTC
CDR3 protein: CATSDLGRDQYNEQFF

clone size: .
V gene: TRBV7-2
D gene: TRBD1
CDR3 length: 16
J gene: TRBJ2-7
CDR3 DNA: TGTGCCAGCAGCTACCGGGGGACAGGGGGCTCCTACGAGCAGTACTTC
CDR3 protein: CASSYRGTGGSYEQYF

clone size: few
V gene: TRBV11-2
D gene: .
CDR3 length: 15
J gene: TRBJ1-2
CDR3 DNA: TGTGCCAGCAGCTTCCGGACAGACACCCGGGGTGGCTACACCTTC
CDR3 protein: CASSFRTDTRGGYTF

clone size: many
V gene: TRBV11-2
D gene: .
CDR3 length: 16
J gene: TRBJ2-2
CDR3 DNA: TGTGCCAGCAGCTCAGACCTGGTGGTTCGCACCGGGGAGCTGTTTTTT
CDR3 protein: CASSSDLVVRTGELFF

clone size: many
V gene: TRBV27
D gene: .
CDR3 length: 17
J gene: TRBJ1-4
CDR3 DNA: TGTGCCAGCAGTTTTACCCACCCGGCTGCAACTAATGAAAAACTGTTTTTT
CDR3 protein: CASSFTHPAATNEKLFF

clone size: .
V gene: TRBV5-6
D gene: TRBD1
CDR3 length: 14
J gene: TRBJ1-2
CDR3 DNA: TGTGCCAGCAGCCCCGTGACAGGGGTTGATGGCTACACCTTC
CDR3 protein: CASSPVTGVDGYTF

clone size: .
V gene: TRBV6-2/TRBV6-3
D gene: .
CDR3 length: 15
J gene: TRBJ2-2
CDR3 DNA: TGTGCCAGCAGTTTTGCCAGGGCGAACACCGGGGAGCTGTTTTTT
CDR3 protein: CASSFARANTGELFF

clone size: few
V gene: TRBV9
D gene: TRBD2
CDR3 length: 15
J gene: TRBJ2-7
CDR3 DNA: TGTGCCAGCAGCGCGACCGGGGGGTCAGGGTACGAGCAGTACTTC
CDR3 protein: CASSATGGSGYEQYF

clone size: .
V gene: TRBV19
D gene: .
CDR3 length: 15
J gene: TRBJ2-3
CDR3 DNA: TGTGCCGTGGCGGCGGGGTCTAGCCGCACGGATACGCAGTATTTT
CDR3 protein: CAVAAGSSRTDTQYF

clone size: many
V gene: TRBV6-1
D gene: .
CDR3 length: 13
J gene: TRBJ2-5
CDR3 DNA: TGTGCCATCATCGCCTCCTACCAAGAGACCCAGTACTTC
CDR3 protein: CAIIASYQETQYF

clone size: many
V gene: TRBV20-1
D gene: TRBD2
CDR3 length: 14
J gene: TRBJ2-3
CDR3 DNA: TGCAGTCCGAGGTCCGGGGGGAGCACAGATACGCAGTATTTT
CDR3 protein: CSPRSGGSTDTQYF

clone size: many
V gene: TRBV20-1
D gene: .
CDR3 length: 11
J gene: TRBJ2-1
CDR3 DNA: TGCAGTGCTAGAGGTCCCATGAGGGAGTTCTTC
CDR3 protein: CSARGPMREFF

clone size: few
V gene: TRBV12-3/TRBV12-4
D gene: .
CDR3 length: 14
J gene: TRBJ2-7
CDR3 DNA: TGTGCCAGCAGGCCGACAGGGAGGGGCGACGAGCAGTACTTC
CDR3 protein: CASRPTGRGDEQYF

clone size: many
V gene: TRBV5-1
D gene: .
CDR3 length: 13
J gene: TRBJ2-1
CDR3 DNA: TGCGCCAGCAGCTTGACTCGGGAGAATGAGCAGTTCTTC
CDR3 protein: CASSLTRENEQFF

clone size: many
V gene: TRBV29-1
D gene: TRBD1
CDR3 length: 16
J gene: TRBJ2-3
CDR3 DNA: TGCAGCGTTTCGGGAACAGGGGGCAAAAGGACAGATACGCAGTATTTT
CDR3 protein: CSVSGTGGKRTDTQYF

clone size: many
V gene: TRBV20-1
D gene: .
CDR3 length: 14
J gene: TRBJ2-3
CDR3 DNA: TGCAGTGCTAGAGAGAGTACTAGCACAGATACGCAGTATTTT
CDR3 protein: CSARESTSTDTQYF

clone size: .
V gene: TRBV2
D gene: .
CDR3 length: 11
J gene: TRBJ2-5
CDR3 DNA: TGTGCCAGCAGTGACGTGGAGACCCAGTACTTC
CDR3 protein: CASSDVETQYF

clone size: .
V gene: TRBV25-1
D gene: .
CDR3 length: 14
J gene: TRBJ2-1
CDR3 DNA: TGTGCCAGCAGTGACGGGGGACCCTACAATGAGCAGTTCTTC
CDR3 protein: CASSDGGPYNEQFF

clone size: few
V gene: TRBV5-5
D gene: .
CDR3 length: 16
J gene: TRBJ1-1
CDR3 DNA: TGTGCCAGCAGCCACCCCCTTGACAGCATGAACACTGAAGCTTTCTTT
CDR3 protein: CASSHPLDSMNTEAFF

clone size: few
V gene: TRBV12-3/TRBV12-4
D gene: .
CDR3 length: 15
J gene: TRBJ1-4
CDR3 DNA: TGTGCCAGCAGCCCCGGGGGGGGGCCTTTTGAAAAACTGTTTTTT
CDR3 protein: CASSPGGGPFEKLFF

clone size: few
V gene: TRBV21-1
D gene: .
CDR3 length: 15
J gene: TRBJ1-5
CDR3 DNA: TGTGCCAGCAGCAAAGTTGTGCGTAGCAATCAGCCCCAGCATTTT
CDR3 protein: CASSKVVRSNQPQHF

clone size: few
V gene: TRBV11-2
D gene: TRBD2
CDR3 length: 16
J gene: TRBJ2-2
CDR3 DNA: TGTGCCAGCAGTTATCAACTAGCGGGAGTAGCCGGGGAGCTGTTTTTT
CDR3 protein: CASSYQLAGVAGELFF

clone size: many
V gene: TRBV20-1
D gene: .
CDR3 length: 13
J gene: TRBJ2-5
CDR3 DNA: TGCAGTGCTAGCTTAGGGACGGCGGAGACCCAGTACTTC
CDR3 protein: CSASLGTAETQYF

clone size: few
V gene: TRBV12-3/TRBV12-4
D gene: .
CDR3 length: 15
J gene: TRBJ2-7
CDR3 DNA: TGTGCCAGCAGCCAAGACAGTGCCGCCGTGTACGAGCAGTACTTC
CDR3 protein: CASSQDSAAVYEQYF

clone size: few
V gene: TRBV29-1
D gene: .
CDR3 length: 13
J gene: TRBJ1-1
CDR3 DNA: TGCAGCGTTGCGGGGTTGATGAACACTGAAGCTTTCTTT
CDR3 protein: CSVAGLMNTEAFF

clone size: few
V gene: TRBV19
D gene: TRBD2
CDR3 length: 12
J gene: TRBJ2-5
CDR3 DNA: TGTGCCACCCATCGGGGGGGAGAGACCCAGTACTTC
CDR3 protein: CATHRGGETQYF

clone size: .
V gene: TRBV25-1
D gene: .
CDR3 length: 16
J gene: TRBJ2-5
CDR3 DNA: TGTGCCAGCCGACCTCTGCATTGGCAGGGAGAAGAGACCCAGTACTTC
CDR3 protein: CASRPLHWQGEETQYF

clone size: few
V gene: TRBV3-1
D gene: TRBD2
CDR3 length: 15
J gene: TRBJ2-5
CDR3 DNA: TGTGCCAGCAGCCAACGACTAGCGGGAAAAGAGACCCAGTACTTC
CDR3 protein: CASSQRLAGKETQYF

clone size: few
V gene: TRBV14
D gene: .
CDR3 length: 14
J gene: TRBJ2-1
CDR3 DNA: TGTGCCAGCAGCCAAGACAGGTGGGGCGGTGAGCAGTTCTTC
CDR3 protein: CASSQDRWGGEQFF

clone size: many
V gene: TRBV4-2
D gene: .
CDR3 length: 16
J gene: TRBJ2-2
CDR3 DNA: TGTGCCAGCAGCCAAGATGTCGGGAGTACCACCGGGGAGCTGTTTTTT
CDR3 protein: CASSQDVGSTTGELFF

clone size: few
V gene: TRBV18
D gene: TRBD1
CDR3 length: 14
J gene: TRBJ2-1
CDR3 DNA: TGTGCCAGCTCACCGGGACAGCAATATAATGAGCAGTTCTTC
CDR3 protein: CASSPGQQYNEQFF

clone size: few
V gene: TRBV6-1
D gene: .
CDR3 length: 10
J gene: TRBJ2-1
CDR3 DNA: TGTGCCAGCAGTGAATATGAGCAGTTCTTC
CDR3 protein: CASSEYEQFF

clone size: many
V gene: TRBV29-1
D gene: .
CDR3 length: 15
J gene: TRBJ2-1
CDR3 DNA: TGCAGCGTTGAAGGGGGCGGGTCTGCGTCCGATGAGCAGTTCTTC
CDR3 protein: CSVEGGGSASDEQFF

clone size: few
V gene: TRBV30
D gene: TRBD1
CDR3 length: 11
J gene: TRBJ1-1
CDR3 DNA: TGTGCCTGGCAACAGGGGTTTGAAGCTTTCTTT
CDR3 protein: CAWQQGFEAFF

clone size: .
V gene: TRBV6-2/TRBV6-3
D gene: .
CDR3 length: 17
J gene: TRBJ2-7
CDR3 DNA: TGTGCCAGCACCCTCGGCCGGGTACAGACCTACCTTTACGAGCAGTACTTC
CDR3 protein: CASTLGRVQTYLYEQYF

clone size: few
V gene: TRBV9
D gene: TRBD2
CDR3 length: 15
J gene: TRBJ2-1
CDR3 DNA: TGTGCCTCCACTTCTGGCGGGAGCTCCTACAATGAGCAGTTCTTC
CDR3 protein: CASTSGGSSYNEQFF

clone size: many
V gene: TRBV29-1
D gene: TRBD2
CDR3 length: 15
J gene: TRBJ2-1
CDR3 DNA: TGCAGCGTTGGGAGTAGCGGGAACTCCTACAATGAGCAGTTCTTC
CDR3 protein: CSVGSSGNSYNEQFF

clone size: .
V gene: TRBV5-1
D gene: TRBD2
CDR3 length: 17
J gene: TRBJ2-1
CDR3 DNA: TGCGCCAGCAGCTCGTGGACTAGCCCCCCCCAGGAACGTGAGCAGTTCTTC
CDR3 protein: CASSSWTSPPQEREQFF

clone size: many
V gene: TRBV20-1
D gene: TRBD1
CDR3 length: 15
J gene: TRBJ2-3
CDR3 DNA: TGCAGTGCTATGACGGGACAGGGGTCCACAGATACGCAGTATTTT
CDR3 protein: CSAMTGQGSTDTQYF

clone size: .
V gene: TRBV5-5
D gene: TRBD1
CDR3 length: 15
J gene: TRBJ2-7
CDR3 DNA: TGTGCCAGCATCAGGGACAGTTATAGCTCCTACGAGCAGTACTTC
CDR3 protein: CASIRDSYSSYEQYF

clone size: few
V gene: TRBV7-9
D gene: .
CDR3 length: 17
J gene: TRBJ2-3
CDR3 DNA: TGTGCCAGCAGGGCGTACACGGGGGGCGCTGGAACAGATACGCAGTATTTT
CDR3 protein: CASRAYTGGAGTDTQYF

clone size: many
V gene: TRBV12-3/TRBV12-4
D gene: .
CDR3 length: 12
J gene: TRBJ2-7
CDR3 DNA: TGTGCCAGCACTCTCGGCGTGGGACGGCCGATTTTC
CDR3 protein: CASTLGVGRPIF